Following are 18 T cell receptor beta chains from one sample sequenced in a study of beta chain features in type 1 diabetes. Since all of the isolated RNA was reverse transcribed, expressed TCRB transcripts were what got sequenced. Sequencing was performed with immunoSEQ multiplex PCR; in TCRdb, only in-frame clones are kept and a portion is missing. Counted here are some 220,000 clones, 9.5% to 13% occurring once; the ten biggest clones make up 1% to 1.5%. Sample: central memory CD4+ T cells from blood. The receptor source for this set is a man between 18 and 35 years old in good health.

The rearrangement joins TRBV10-3 to TRBJ2-1, with 8 positions matching TRBD1. The trim removed 11 bases at V and 5 bases at J, leaving 8 bases unmatched. Germline V lookup: CDR1 ENHRY, CDR2 SYGVKD. This CDR3 is built from 13 residues. CDR3 sequence (DNA): TGTGCCGCATCCGGGACAGGCCACAATGAGCAGTTCTTC. It encodes CAASGTGHNEQFF.

This clone was seen a handful of times. The same CDR3 arises from other DNA sequences in this sample as well. The genes are TRBV20-1 and TRBJ2-3, with no clear D. The V end was cut by 6 bases, the J end by 11 bases, with 15 bases between. The CDR3 contains 11 residues. Looked up from germline, CDR1 is DFQATT and CDR2 is SNEGSKA (reference sequence). This CDR3 reads CSAAAVQQQYF. CDR3 DNA: TGCAGTGCCGCTGCAGTCCAACAGCAGTATTTT.

The genes are TRBV6-1 and TRBJ2-5; D is undetermined. CDR1 and CDR2 (germline): MNHNS, SASEGT. V was shortened by 6 bases and J by 0 bases, with 11 bases between the two germline ends. The CDR3 extends over 14 amino acids. CDR3 loop: CASSVAKYQETQYF. The CDR3 DNA reads as TGTGCCAGCAGCGTAGCCAAGTACCAAGAGACCCAGTACTTC.

This clone occurred a few times. This chain's CDR3 is CASSQTRNEQFF. DNA for the CDR3: TGTGCCAGCAGCCAAACGCGGAATGAGCAGTTCTTC. The chain couples TRBV6-5 to TRBJ2-1; D remains ambiguous. Germline CDR1 is MNHEY and CDR2 is SVGAGI. Between the trimmed V and J ends, which lost 6 bases and 7 bases, there was a span of 10 bases. The CDR3 has 12 residues.

This chain joins TRBV5-6 and TRBJ2-5, with 9 bases matching TRBD1. Germline lookup yields CDR1 SGHDT and CDR2 YYEEEE. After removal of 0 bases from V and 5 bases from J, the junction contained 5 bases not matched to a gene. This CDR3 comprises 15 residues. The CDR3 reads CASSLVTGGGETQYF. The DNA for the CDR3 is TGTGCCAGCAGCTTGGTCACAGGGGGCGGGGAGACCCAGTACTTC.

This clone was recorded a few times. V gene TRBV30 combines with J gene TRBJ2-7; weak D call: TRBD2 (6 bases). Trimming stripped 0 bases from V and 1 base from J, with 19 bases between. This CDR3 has 17 residues. Germline V CDR1 and CDR2: GTSNPN, SVGIG (reference sequence). The CDR3 here is CAWSVRLPGEKSYEQYF. CDR3 DNA sequence: TGTGCCTGGAGTGTACGGCTTCCGGGGGAGAAGTCCTACGAGCAGTACTTC.

In its sample, this clone was seen a few times. The chain carries TRBV9 and TRBJ2-7; D unclear. The V end lost 0 bases, the J end lost 7 bases, and 14 bases lay between the germline ends. Germline V gives CDR1 SGDLS, CDR2 YYNGEE. This CDR3 is built from 14 residues. The CDR3, as DNA: TGTGCCAGCAGCGTAGCTTCGGAGCCCAGAGAGCAGTACTTC. Its protein product is CASSVASEPREQYF. The whole variable domain, remainder taken from reference TRBV9 and TRBJ2-7, is DSGVTQTPKHLITATGQRVTLRCSPRSGDLSVYWYQQSLDQGLQFLIQYYNGEERAKGNILERFSAQQFPDLHSELNLSSLELGDSALYFCASSVASEPREQYFGPGTRLTVT.

The gene calls are TRBV5-4 and TRBJ2-5; D possibly matches TRBD1 or TRBD2 (6 bases each). The germline V and J ends were trimmed by 5 bases and 5 bases, with 16 bases remaining between them. The germline V gene has CDR1 SGHNT and CDR2 YYREEE (reference sequence). This CDR3 is built from 14 residues. The CDR3 coding sequence is TGTGCCAGCAGTGAGGGACAACGGGAGGAGACCCAGTACTTC. Amino acids: CASSEGQREETQYF.

This clone has only a few counts. This rearrangement joins TRBV27 to TRBJ1-5; tentative D call: TRBD1 (6 bases). This CDR3 has 13 amino acids. CDR1 and CDR2 from the germline V gene are MNHEY and SMNVEV (reference sequence). The ends were cut back, 6 bases at V and 5 bases at J, with 11 bases in the middle. CDR3 sequence: CASSSRGHQPQHF. As DNA, the CDR3 is TGTGCCAGCAGCTCGCGGGGGCATCAGCCCCAGCATTTT.

This clone showed up just a few times. The J gene is TRBJ2-7, the V gene TRBV27; either TRBD1 or TRBD2 may supply D (5 bases each). This CDR3 region has 16 residues. Germline V gives CDR1 MNHEY, CDR2 SMNVEV (reference sequence). V lost 6 bases and J 4 bases, leaving 22 bases between the germline ends. The DNA for the CDR3 is TGTGCCAGCAGACCCACCGGGACCAAGGCTCCATACGAGCAGTACTTC. Translation: CASRPTGTKAPYEQYF.

This sequence joins TRBV5-1 and TRBJ2-5; D may be TRBD1 or TRBD2 (7 bases each). In germline, CDR1 is SGHRS, CDR2 YFSETQ. There are 14 residues in the CDR3. The V end lost 5 bases, the J end lost 5 bases, and 16 bases lay between the germline ends. The CDR3 here is CASRFRQGGETQYF. The CDR3 region has the DNA TGCGCCAGCAGGTTTCGACAGGGAGGGGAGACCCAGTACTTC.

The chain couples TRBV4-1 to TRBJ2-7, with 7 bases fitting TRBD1. The J segment lost 2 bases and the V segment lost 1 base, leaving 5 bases of the junction unmatched. The V gene's germline CDR1 is MGHRA and CDR2 YSYEKL. The CDR3 runs 15 residues. CDR3 sequence reads: CASSQGQGGTYEQYF. CDR3 DNA: TGCGCCAGCAGCCAAGGACAGGGTGGAACCTACGAGCAGTACTTC.

This clone was seen more than once but under ten times. The chain couples TRBV29-1 to TRBJ2-4; 8 nucleotides agree with TRBD1. There are 18 residues in the CDR3. V shed 4 bases and J 1 base; nucleotides not matched to a gene: 15. CDR1 and CDR2 from the germline V gene are SQVTM and ANQGSEA. The CDR3 nucleotides read TGCAGCGTTGTAGGGACAGGCGGCGAACGGCGGGCCAAAAACATTCAGTACTTC. It translates to CSVVGTGGERRAKNIQYF. The whole variable domain, remainder taken from reference TRBV29-1 and TRBJ2-4, is SAVISQKPSRDICQRGTSLTIQCQVDSQVTMMFWYRQQPGQSLTLIATANQGSEATYESGFVIDKFPISRPNLTFSTLTVSNMSPEDSSIYLCSVVGTGGERRAKNIQYFGAGTRLSVL.

Only a few counts were recorded for this clone. V usage is TRBV6-5 and J usage is TRBJ2-7, with D unresolved. Trimming removed 0 bases from V and 7 bases from J, with 10 bases in between. Germline V CDR1 and CDR2: MNHEY, SVGAGI. This CDR3 is built from 13 residues. The CDR3 bases are TGTGCCAGCAGTTACTCGGCCTCTCGGGAGCAGTACTTC. Translation gives CASSYSASREQYF.

V and J are TRBV5-6 and TRBJ1-5; 8 bases fit TRBD1. The V gene's germline CDR1 is SGHDT and CDR2 YYEEEE. Trimming removed 1 base from V and 0 bases from J; junction bases left unmatched: 6. This CDR3 contains 17 residues. The CDR3 bases are TGTGCCAGCAGCTTGTTTGGACAGGGATATAGCAATCAGCCCCAGCATTTT. Translated: CASSLFGQGYSNQPQHF. The full variable domain, in which reference TRBV5-6 and TRBJ1-5 provide the parts outside the CDR3, is DAGVTQSPTHLIKTRGQQVTLRCSPKSGHDTVSWYQQALGQGPQFIFQYYEEEERQRGNFPDRFSGHQFPNYSSELNVNALLLGDSALYLCASSLFGQGYSNQPQHFGDGTRLSIL.

The CDR3 here is CASSLGTADNEQFF. The CDR3 nucleotides are TGTGCCAGCAGCTTGGGCACCGCTGACAATGAGCAGTTCTTC. The rearrangement joins TRBV11-1 to TRBJ2-1; D unclear. This CDR3 is 14 amino acids long. With 3 bases removed from V and 5 bases from J, the gap between germline ends came to 11 bases. In germline, CDR1 is SGHAT, CDR2 FQDESV (reference sequence).

This clone has only a few counts. The chain is built from TRBV7-2 and TRBJ2-1; perhaps TRBD2 as D (6 bases). The CDR3 spans 15 residues. Germline V gives CDR1 SGHTA, CDR2 FQGNSA. V lost 6 bases to trimming and J lost 8 bases, with 20 bases between them. CDR3 amino acids: CASRRMGLKHDEQFF. The DNA for the CDR3 is TGTGCCAGCAGGCGGATGGGACTGAAACACGATGAGCAGTTCTTC.

This clone was observed a handful of times. The chain employs TRBV20-1 and TRBJ2-1; D gene uncertain. This CDR3 has 10 amino acids. Germline-derived CDR1 and CDR2 are DFQATT and SNEGSKA (reference sequence). The V and J ends lost 3 bases and 14 bases respectively, with 11 bases between them. The CDR3 spells CSARLMLEFF. The CDR3 DNA is TGCAGTGCTAGGCTCATGCTAGAGTTCTTC.